Listed below are T cell receptor beta chains from one sample, sequenced in a study of blood T cells in healthy people across ages. TCRdb reprocessed the 5' RACE reads with MiXCR, giving one entry per CDR3 protein. The sample holds hundreds of thousands of distinct CDR3 sequences; about 37% are singletons and the top ten take about an eighth. The specimen was blood. These TCRs come from a man younger than 30 in good health. Both conserved end residues are part of each CDR3. The D gene is left open where the match is weak. Clone sizes are given selectively: once, few, many, or a class where the clone is expanded.

J gene | clone size | V gene | D gene | CDR3 DNA | CDR3 protein
TRBJ2-5 | once | TRBV20-1 | TRBD1 | TGCAGTGCTACAAGGGGGCGAGAGACCCAGTACTTC | CSATRGRETQYF
TRBJ1-6 | . | TRBV6-5 | . | TGTGCCAGCAGTTACTCGAAGGTTTCACCCCTCCACTTT | CASSYSKVSPLHF
TRBJ1-4 | many | TRBV5-5 | TRBD1 | TGTGCCAGCAGCTTGGAGTCGGGACAGTATGGACTGTTTTTT | CASSLESGQYGLFF
TRBJ2-2 | few | TRBV2 | . | TGTGCCAGCAGAAAGCCGGCGGACACCGGGGAGCTGTTTTTT | CASRKPADTGELFF
TRBJ2-5 | . | TRBV12-3/TRBV12-4 | . | TGTGCCAACAGCCAAGAATGGGGCCAAGAGACCCAGTACTTC | CANSQEWGQETQYF
TRBJ1-5 | . | TRBV20-1 | . | TGCAGTGCTAGAGATCCAGGGGAGGGCCAGCCCCAGCATTTT | CSARDPGEGQPQHF
TRBJ1-5 | few | TRBV7-8 | . | TGTGCCAGCAGCTTAGCGATCCAGGGGAGCAATCAGCCCCAGCATTTT | CASSLAIQGSNQPQHF
TRBJ2-3 | few | TRBV4-3 | TRBD2 | TGCGCCAGCAGCCAAGATGAAACTAGCGAAAGGCCAGATACGCAGTATTTT | CASSQDETSERPDTQYF
TRBJ2-3 | many | TRBV20-1 | TRBD1 | TGCAGTGCTAGGCCAGGGGGCTTAACAGATACGCAGTATTTT | CSARPGGLTDTQYF
TRBJ1-1 | few | TRBV6-5 | . | TGTGCCAGCAGTTACCCAGGGGTCACTGAAGCTTTCTTT | CASSYPGVTEAFF
TRBJ1-2 | many | TRBV12-3/TRBV12-4 | TRBD1 | TGTGCCAGCAGTCTAACGCCGGGACAGAGTTTCTATGGCTACACCTTC | CASSLTPGQSFYGYTF
TRBJ1-1 | . | TRBV6-2/TRBV6-3 | . | TGTGCCAGCAGCAGCAAAACCGGGACGATACGGGCTGAAGCTTTCTTT | CASSSKTGTIRAEAFF
TRBJ1-1 | . | TRBV20-1 | . | TGCAGTGCTGCCCAGGGGTTAGCTGAAGCTTTCTTT | CSAAQGLAEAFF
TRBJ2-7 | many | TRBV4-3 | . | TGCGCCAGCAGCCAAGATCTGCGGACCGAGACCTACGAGCAGTACTTC | CASSQDLRTETYEQYF
TRBJ1-4 | few | TRBV28 | TRBD1 | TGTGCCAGCAGTTCAGGGGGCGCGGACAATGAAAAACTGTTTTTT | CASSSGGADNEKLFF
TRBJ1-1 | . | TRBV20-1 | . | TGCAGTGCTAGACCCCCGACGGTGAACACTGAAGCTTTCTTT | CSARPPTVNTEAFF
TRBJ2-7 | . | TRBV10-3 | . | TGTGCCATCAGTGATACAGAAACCTACGAGCAGTACTTC | CAISDTETYEQYF
TRBJ2-1 | . | TRBV7-2 | TRBD1 | TGTGCCAGCAGCATCCGACAGGGTGGTGAGCAGTTCTTC | CASSIRQGGEQFF
TRBJ2-5 | . | TRBV5-6 | . | TGTGCCAGCAGGGGGGGTTTGCTGGGCCGCCAAGAGACCCAGTACTTC | CASRGGLLGRQETQYF
TRBJ2-3 | . | TRBV5-4 | . | TGTGCCAGCAATTCCTGGCAGGGATCCCCAGGCACAGATACGCAGTATTTT | CASNSWQGSPGTDTQYF
TRBJ1-2 | many | TRBV20-1 | TRBD1 | TGCAGTGCTAGAGAGGGGACAGGGAACTATGGCTACACCTTC | CSAREGTGNYGYTF
TRBJ1-4 | once | TRBV7-2 | . | TGTGCCAGCAGCCGGAGGGCTGGGGGGGAAAAACTGTTTTTT | CASSRRAGGEKLFF
TRBJ1-1 | few | TRBV5-5 | . | TGTGCCAGCAGCTTGGTGGCCCTACGGGGGAACACTGAAGCTTTCTTT | CASSLVALRGNTEAFF
TRBJ2-1 | few | TRBV6-2/TRBV6-3 | TRBD2 | TGTGCCAGCAGTTCAGTTCAAAACATAGCGGGGGGGAGCCAACAGTTCTTC | CASSSVQNIAGGSQQFF
TRBJ1-3 | . | TRBV5-1 | . | TGCGCCAGCAGCTTGGCCGGGCTGGGGCAGCCCTCTGGAAACACCATATATTTT | CASSLAGLGQPSGNTIYF
TRBJ2-5 | . | TRBV6-2/TRBV6-3 | . | TGTGCCAGCACATCCCAAAGGGAGACCCAGTACTTC | CASTSQRETQYF
TRBJ1-5 | . | TRBV4-3 | . | TGCGCCAGCAGTCAAGAACCAGTATACAGGGCTATCAATCAGCCCCAGCATTTT | CASSQEPVYRAINQPQHF
TRBJ2-5 | many | TRBV27 | . | TGTGCCAGCAGCGTAGGCCCCCCAGAGACCCAGTACTTC | CASSVGPPETQYF
TRBJ2-1 | . | TRBV20-1 | TRBD2 | TGCAGTGCTAGAGACTTCAGGACTAGCGGGAGCCTGGGAGAACAGTTCTTC | CSARDFRTSGSLGEQFF
TRBJ2-7 | . | TRBV5-5 | . | TGTGCCAGCAGCTTGGGAAGGGAATTTGAGCAGTACTTC | CASSLGREFEQYF
TRBJ1-6 | . | TRBV20-1 | . | TGCAGTGCTAGAGGTGCAGGAAAGTCACCCCTCCACTTT | CSARGAGKSPLHF
TRBJ2-3 | . | TRBV7-2 | . | TGTGCCAGCAGCAAAGGAGGCCCTTACACGGATACGCAGTATTTT | CASSKGGPYTDTQYF
TRBJ2-1 | . | TRBV5-1 | TRBD1 | TGCGCCAGCAGCTTGGAGGCAGGGGGCGTTGAGCAGTTCTTC | CASSLEAGGVEQFF
TRBJ2-3 | few | TRBV2 | . | TGTGCCAGCAGGGCAGGGAGCACAGATACGCAGTATTTT | CASRAGSTDTQYF
TRBJ1-4 | . | TRBV7-2 | TRBD1 | TGTGCCAGCAGCCCGGACAGGGAAGGGGCAACTAATGAAAAACTGTTTTTT | CASSPDREGATNEKLFF
TRBJ2-1 | . | TRBV4-3 | TRBD1 | TGCGCCAGCAGCCAAGAGACAGGGGTCGGTGAGCAGTTCTTC | CASSQETGVGEQFF